This is a list of T cell receptor beta chains from one sample in a study of blood T cell repertoires in COVID-19. Profiling relied on immunoSEQ multiplex PCR, and the TCRdb table lists in-frame clones only, not all of them. The data hold 110,000 to 150,000 clones, with roughly 80% observed a single time. Source material: PBMCs or T cells enriched from blood (not recorded which). Receptors were obtained from a man aged 50 or older who had recovered from COVID-19. CDR3s include the opening cysteine and the closing phenylalanine or tryptophan. A D gene is named only where the DNA matches it firmly. Only part of the rows carry a size: once, few, many, or a class if the clone is expanded.

clone size	V gene	D gene	J gene	CDR3 protein	CDR3 DNA
-	TRBV11-2	TRBD2	TRBJ2-1	CASSPTRSGGRSYNEQFF	TGTGCCAGCAGCCCGACCCGGAGCGGGGGGCGCTCCTACAATGAGCAGTTCTTC
-	TRBV6-6	TRBD1	TRBJ2-2	CASSTGTGVTGELFF	TGTGCCAGCAGTACCGGGACAGGGGTCACCGGGGAGCTGTTTTTT
-	TRBV18	TRBD1	TRBJ1-5	CASSPKGTGTGGYGNQPQHF	TGTGCCAGCTCACCCAAAGGCACCGGGACAGGGGGCTACGGCAATCAGCCCCAGCATTTT
-	TRBV5-1	TRBD1	TRBJ1-2	CASSLASPGQIFYGYTF	TGCGCCAGCAGCTTGGCGTCTCCGGGACAGATTTTCTATGGCTACACCTTC
-	TRBV15	TRBD1	TRBJ2-7	CATSRDRTGFYEQYF	TGTGCCACCAGCAGAGACAGGACAGGGTTCTACGAGCAGTACTTC
-	TRBV6-2/TRBV6-3	TRBD1	TRBJ2-7	CASSSRDRGHLSYEQYF	TGTGCCAGCAGCTCTCGGGACAGGGGACACCTGTCCTACGAGCAGTACTTC
-	TRBV28	-	TRBJ2-7	CASSTGGASYEQYF	TGTGCCAGCTCAACCGGGGGTGCCTCCTACGAGCAGTACTTC
-	TRBV28	TRBD1	TRBJ1-2	CASSLTGVVGDYGYTF	TGTGCCAGCAGTTTGACAGGGGTCGTCGGGGACTATGGCTACACCTTC
-	TRBV18	-	TRBJ2-5	CASSPAAAQETQYF	TGTGCCAGCTCACCAGCGGCAGCCCAAGAGACCCAGTACTTC
-	TRBV7-8	-	TRBJ2-1	CASSLRGTTGSNEQFF	TGTGCCAGCAGCTTAAGGGGAACCACAGGGAGCAATGAGCAGTTCTTC
-	TRBV11-3	TRBD2	TRBJ2-5	CASSTGGTSRETQYF	TGTGCCAGCAGCACCGGCGGGACTAGCCGAGAGACCCAGTACTTC
few	TRBV29-1	-	TRBJ1-1	CSVLDTEAFF	TGCAGCGTTTTAGACACTGAAGCTTTCTTT
-	TRBV4-3	TRBD1	TRBJ1-4	CASSQEEVDRLNEKLFF	TGCGCCAGCAGCCAAGAAGAAGTGGACAGGCTGAATGAAAAACTGTTTTTT
-	TRBV15	-	TRBJ2-3	CATSREWSTSSTDTQYF	TGTGCCACCAGCAGAGAGTGGAGCACCTCTAGCACAGATACGCAGTATTTT
-	TRBV6-5	-	TRBJ1-4	CASSLVRGSNEKLFF	TGTGCCAGCAGTTTGGTCAGGGGTTCTAATGAAAAACTGTTTTTT
-	TRBV5-6	TRBD1	TRBJ1-3	CASSFGRGTGVSSGNTIYF	TGTGCCAGCAGCTTTGGGCGGGGGACAGGGGTGAGCTCTGGAAACACCATATATTTT
-	TRBV7-3	-	TRBJ2-7	CASSLGGFDEQYF	TGTGCCAGCAGCCTAGGGGGATTTGACGAGCAGTACTTC
few	TRBV27	-	TRBJ1-4	CASSFAGVGEKLFF	TGTGCCAGCAGTTTTGCAGGGGTAGGAGAAAAACTGTTTTTT
-	TRBV9	-	TRBJ2-3	CASSVRGITDTQYF	TGTGCCAGCAGCGTAAGGGGGATCACAGATACGCAGTATTTT
-	TRBV5-1	TRBD1	TRBJ1-4	CASSAGQPNEKLFF	TGCGCCAGCAGCGCGGGACAGCCTAATGAAAAACTGTTTTTT
-	TRBV5-1	-	TRBJ1-4	CASSLAGRNEKLFF	TGCGCCAGCAGCTTGGCCGGGAGAAATGAAAAACTGTTTTTT
-	TRBV4-2	TRBD1	TRBJ2-1	CASSQEGTEYNEQFF	TGTGCCAGCAGCCAAGAAGGGACAGAGTACAATGAGCAGTTCTTC
many	TRBV4-3	TRBD2	TRBJ2-1	CASSQEGGGTYNEQFF	TGCGCCAGCAGCCAAGAAGGCGGGGGGACTTACAATGAGCAGTTCTTC
-	TRBV7-2	TRBD1	TRBJ2-3	CASSGGQGFSTDTQYF	TGTGCCAGCAGCGGTGGACAGGGCTTCTCCACAGATACGCAGTATTTT
-	TRBV7-2	-	TRBJ2-7	CASSLAVGGSTSYEQYF	TGTGCCAGCAGCTTAGCGGTCGGGGGTTCGACCTCCTACGAGCAGTACTTC
few	TRBV11-2	TRBD1	TRBJ2-7	CASSLVGTGQAYEQYF	TGTGCCAGCAGCTTAGTTGGTACGGGACAGGCCTACGAGCAGTACTTC
once	TRBV5-4	-	TRBJ1-1	CASSPKGVSTEAFF	TGTGCCAGCTCCCCGAAAGGGGTTTCAACTGAAGCTTTCTTT
-	TRBV28	-	TRBJ1-2	CASSWGEHYGYTF	TGTGCCAGCAGCTGGGGGGAACACTATGGCTACACCTTC
-	TRBV5-1	-	TRBJ1-4	CASSLSNANEKLFF	TGCGCCAGCAGCTTGAGCAACGCTAATGAAAAACTGTTTTTT
once	TRBV27	-	TRBJ1-2	CASSLSGVTYGYTF	TGTGCCAGCAGTTTAAGCGGGGTTACATATGGCTACACCTTC
-	TRBV4-3	-	TRBJ2-1	CASSQEGGYNEQFF	TGCGCCAGCAGCCAAGAGGGAGGTTACAATGAGCAGTTCTTC
-	TRBV20-1	-	TRBJ2-3	CSASGDWAGLGADTQYF	TGCAGTGCTAGTGGGGATTGGGCGGGGCTGGGAGCAGATACGCAGTATTTT
-	TRBV6-2/TRBV6-3	-	TRBJ2-7	CASSLGVYEQYF	TGTGCCAGCAGCTTAGGAGTCTACGAGCAGTACTTC
-	TRBV5-6	TRBD1	TRBJ2-5	CASSHGQGARNQETQYF	TGTGCCAGCAGCCACGGACAGGGGGCGCGGAACCAAGAGACCCAGTACTTC
-	TRBV19	-	TRBJ1-1	CASSMGQLNTEAFF	TGTGCCAGTAGTATGGGGCAGTTGAACACTGAAGCTTTCTTT
-	TRBV18	TRBD1	TRBJ1-6	CASSQDRLISYNSPLHF	TGTGCCAGCTCACAGGACAGGTTAATCTCCTATAATTCACCCCTCCACTTT
few	TRBV6-8	-	TRBJ2-7	CASSYLAPGQYF	TGTGCCAGCAGTTACTTAGCCCCGGGGCAGTACTTC
-	TRBV28	-	TRBJ1-2	CASSFGQGLYGYTF	TGTGCCAGCAGTTTTGGGCAGGGACTCTATGGCTACACCTTC
-	TRBV18	TRBD1	TRBJ1-5	CASSPTGQEPQHF	TGTGCCAGCTCACCAACCGGACAGGAGCCCCAGCATTTT
-	TRBV7-3	TRBD1	TRBJ1-2	CASNRIDTGGLGYTF	TGTGCCAGCAACCGAATTGATACAGGGGGCCTTGGCTACACCTTC
-	TRBV28	-	TRBJ1-4	CASTAGGNEKLFF	TGTGCCAGCACGGCGGGAGGCAATGAAAAACTGTTTTTT
-	TRBV30	-	TRBJ2-3	CAWSVQGVSDTQYF	TGTGCCTGGAGTGTGCAGGGCGTTTCAGATACGCAGTATTTT
-	TRBV7-9	-	TRBJ2-2	CASSLGQNTGELFF	TGTGCCAGCAGCTTAGGACAGAACACCGGGGAGCTGTTTTTT
-	TRBV3-1/TRBV3-2	-	TRBJ1-1	CASSQVIDTEAFF	TGTGCCAGCAGCCAAGTTATTGACACTGAAGCTTTCTTT
-	TRBV6-4	-	TRBJ2-2	CASSQQGDTGELFF	TGTGCCAGCAGTCAACAGGGAGACACCGGGGAGCTGTTTTTT
-	TRBV12-3/TRBV12-4	-	TRBJ2-7	CASSQGVYEQYF	TGTGCCAGCAGTCAAGGGGTGTACGAGCAGTACTTC
-	TRBV9	-	TRBJ2-7	CASSVEGSGDYEQYF	TGTGCCAGCAGCGTAGAGGGTAGCGGTGACTACGAGCAGTACTTC
-	TRBV28	-	TRBJ2-3	CASSPGGSTDTQYF	TGTGCCAGCAGCCCCGGGGGTAGCACAGATACGCAGTATTTT
-	TRBV12-3/TRBV12-4	TRBD2	TRBJ2-4	CASSPPGLAEQYF	TGTGCCAGCAGTCCCCCGGGACTAGCGGAGCAGTACTTC
-	TRBV7-2	-	TRBJ1-2	CASSLVAGTYGYTF	TGTGCCAGCAGCTTAGTTGCAGGGACTTATGGCTACACCTTC
few	TRBV10-3	TRBD1	TRBJ2-2	CAISQGTGNTGELFF	TGTGCCATCAGCCAGGGGACAGGGAACACCGGGGAGCTGTTTTTT
-	TRBV4-3	-	TRBJ2-3	CASSQSGITTDTQYF	TGCGCCAGCAGCCAGTCGGGGATAACCACAGATACGCAGTATTTT
-	TRBV5-1	-	TRBJ1-3	CASSLAGKASGNTIYF	TGCGCCAGCAGCTTGGCAGGGAAAGCCTCTGGAAACACCATATATTTT
-	TRBV10-3	TRBD1	TRBJ2-2	CAISEPDRGTGTPGELFF	TGTGCCATCAGTGAGCCCGATCGCGGGACAGGGACCCCCGGGGAGCTGTTTTTT
-	TRBV19	TRBD1	TRBJ1-5	CASSKAGQGNQPQHF	TGTGCCAGTAGTAAGGCGGGACAGGGCAATCAGCCCCAGCATTTT
-	TRBV27	-	TRBJ1-1	CASSFTDGMNTEAFF	TGTGCCAGCAGTTTCACCGACGGGATGAACACTGAAGCTTTCTTT
-	TRBV7-2	-	TRBJ2-3	CASSFRDTSTDTQYF	TGTGCCAGCAGCTTCCGGGACACCAGCACAGATACGCAGTATTTT